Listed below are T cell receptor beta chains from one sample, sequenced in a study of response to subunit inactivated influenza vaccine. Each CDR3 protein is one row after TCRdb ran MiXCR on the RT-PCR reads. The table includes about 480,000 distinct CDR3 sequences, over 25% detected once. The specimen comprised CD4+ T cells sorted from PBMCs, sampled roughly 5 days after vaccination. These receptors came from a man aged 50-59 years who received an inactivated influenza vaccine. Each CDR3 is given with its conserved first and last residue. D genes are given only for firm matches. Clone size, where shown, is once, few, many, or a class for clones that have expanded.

CDR3aa: CASSPQELYEQYF
CDR3nt: TGTGCCAGCAGCCCACAAGAGCTCTACGAGCAGTACTTC
d_gene: -
abundance: -
j_gene: TRBJ2-7
v_gene: TRBV11-2

CDR3aa: CASSFVGHNTDTQYF
CDR3nt: TGTGCCAGCAGCTTCGTGGGTCATAACACAGATACGCAGTATTTT
d_gene: -
abundance: few
j_gene: TRBJ2-3
v_gene: TRBV7-2

CDR3aa: CASSPGVASGSSYEQYF
CDR3nt: TGCGCCAGCAGCCCAGGAGTAGCTAGCGGTAGCTCCTACGAGCAGTACTTC
d_gene: TRBD2
abundance: many
j_gene: TRBJ2-7
v_gene: TRBV4-3

CDR3aa: CASSPATGWYNEQFF
CDR3nt: TGTGCCAGCTCACCGGCGACAGGGTGGTACAATGAGCAGTTCTTC
d_gene: TRBD1
abundance: -
j_gene: TRBJ2-1
v_gene: TRBV18

CDR3aa: CASSPRLAVNEQFF
CDR3nt: TGTGCCAGCAGCCCCCGACTAGCGGTCAATGAGCAGTTCTTC
d_gene: TRBD2
abundance: few
j_gene: TRBJ2-1
v_gene: TRBV7-2

CDR3aa: CASNQKGVRYEQYF
CDR3nt: TGTGCCAGCAACCAGAAAGGGGTACGCTACGAGCAGTACTTC
d_gene: -
abundance: many
j_gene: TRBJ2-7
v_gene: TRBV12-3/TRBV12-4

CDR3aa: CSVVRASHTGELFF
CDR3nt: TGCAGCGTTGTCAGGGCCTCCCACACCGGGGAGCTGTTTTTT
d_gene: -
abundance: -
j_gene: TRBJ2-2
v_gene: TRBV29-1

CDR3aa: CASSLGGSAQYF
CDR3nt: TGTGCCAGCAGCTTAGGGGGGTCAGCGCAGTATTTT
d_gene: -
abundance: -
j_gene: TRBJ2-3
v_gene: TRBV7-3

CDR3aa: CATAGNTDTQYF
CDR3nt: TGTGCCACCGCCGGAAACACAGATACGCAGTATTTT
d_gene: -
abundance: many
j_gene: TRBJ2-3
v_gene: TRBV10-3

CDR3aa: CSASNGPYIQYF
CDR3nt: TGCAGCGCATCCAATGGTCCCTACATTCAGTACTTC
d_gene: -
abundance: -
j_gene: TRBJ2-4
v_gene: TRBV29-1

CDR3aa: CASSLLRGGQETQYF
CDR3nt: TGCGCCAGCAGCTTGCTTAGAGGTGGGCAAGAGACCCAGTACTTC
d_gene: -
abundance: -
j_gene: TRBJ2-5
v_gene: TRBV5-1

CDR3aa: CASSLAAGRRNEQFF
CDR3nt: TGTGCCAGCAGCTTAGCCGCGGGGCGCCGGAATGAGCAGTTCTTC
d_gene: -
abundance: -
j_gene: TRBJ2-1
v_gene: TRBV7-2

CDR3aa: CAISAGAFYEQYF
CDR3nt: TGTGCCATCAGTGCAGGGGCTTTCTACGAGCAGTACTTC
d_gene: -
abundance: few
j_gene: TRBJ2-7
v_gene: TRBV10-3

CDR3aa: CASSQAWTSAMVREQFF
CDR3nt: TGTGCCAGCAGCCAAGCTTGGACTAGCGCGATGGTACGTGAGCAGTTCTTC
d_gene: TRBD2
abundance: few
j_gene: TRBJ2-1
v_gene: TRBV14

CDR3aa: CSARRLAVETQYF
CDR3nt: TGCAGTGCTAGAAGACTAGCGGTCGAGACCCAGTACTTC
d_gene: TRBD2
abundance: -
j_gene: TRBJ2-5
v_gene: TRBV20-1

CDR3aa: CASSEGNSNEQFF
CDR3nt: TGCGCCAGCAGCGAGGGCAATTCCAATGAGCAGTTCTTC
d_gene: -
abundance: many
j_gene: TRBJ2-1
v_gene: TRBV5-1

CDR3aa: CASSAQGQLEKLFF
CDR3nt: TGTGCCAGCAGCGCGCAGGGACAGTTAGAAAAACTGTTTTTT
d_gene: TRBD1
abundance: -
j_gene: TRBJ1-4
v_gene: TRBV7-9

CDR3aa: CASSPSQGAPLEQYF
CDR3nt: TGTGCCAGCTCACCTTCACAGGGGGCTCCTCTCGAGCAGTACTTC
d_gene: TRBD1
abundance: -
j_gene: TRBJ2-7
v_gene: TRBV18

CDR3aa: CSVAQGRAGELFF
CDR3nt: TGCAGCGTGGCGCAGGGGAGGGCCGGGGAGCTGTTTTTT
d_gene: -
abundance: few
j_gene: TRBJ2-2
v_gene: TRBV29-1

CDR3aa: CASSLKEGAVGANVLTF
CDR3nt: TGTGCCAGCAGCTTAAAAGAGGGGGCTGTTGGGGCCAACGTCCTGACTTTC
d_gene: TRBD1
abundance: -
j_gene: TRBJ2-6
v_gene: TRBV7-2

CDR3aa: CASSWFPGLAGRPDTQYF
CDR3nt: TGCGCCAGCAGCTGGTTCCCGGGACTAGCGGGGAGGCCAGATACGCAGTATTTT
d_gene: TRBD2
abundance: few
j_gene: TRBJ2-3
v_gene: TRBV5-1

CDR3aa: CASSRTRSTGGYTF
CDR3nt: TGTGCCAGCAGTAGGACTCGAAGTACGGGAGGCTACACCTTC
d_gene: -
abundance: -
j_gene: TRBJ1-2
v_gene: TRBV12-3/TRBV12-4

CDR3aa: CASSFLWVNTEAFF
CDR3nt: TGTGCCAGCAGCTTTTTATGGGTGAACACTGAAGCTTTCTTT
d_gene: -
abundance: -
j_gene: TRBJ1-1
v_gene: TRBV7-2

CDR3aa: CSAPRLAGSSYNEQFF
CDR3nt: TGCAGTGCTCCTAGACTAGCGGGAAGCTCCTACAATGAGCAGTTCTTC
d_gene: TRBD2
abundance: -
j_gene: TRBJ2-1
v_gene: TRBV20-1

CDR3aa: CSAIAFNPFTDTQYF
CDR3nt: TGCAGTGCTATTGCGTTCAACCCGTTCACAGATACGCAGTATTTT
d_gene: -
abundance: -
j_gene: TRBJ2-3
v_gene: TRBV20-1

CDR3aa: CASSNDRERSPLHF
CDR3nt: TGTGCCAGCAGTAACGACAGGGAACGCTCACCCCTCCACTTT
d_gene: TRBD1
abundance: -
j_gene: TRBJ1-6
v_gene: TRBV6-5

CDR3aa: CASSRRASGTYEQYF
CDR3nt: TGTGCCAGCAGCCGCCGGGCTAGCGGCACCTACGAGCAGTACTTC
d_gene: TRBD2
abundance: -
j_gene: TRBJ2-7
v_gene: TRBV3-1

CDR3aa: CSVVTGTSNTEAFF
CDR3nt: TGCAGCGTTGTCACCGGGACTTCGAACACTGAAGCTTTCTTT
d_gene: -
abundance: few
j_gene: TRBJ1-1
v_gene: TRBV29-1

CDR3aa: CASSYMSTTSGRGDEQFF
CDR3nt: TGTGCCAGCAGTTACATGTCGACAACGAGCGGGAGAGGGGATGAGCAGTTCTTC
d_gene: TRBD2
abundance: -
j_gene: TRBJ2-1
v_gene: TRBV6-2/TRBV6-3

CDR3aa: CSARDVNNQPQHF
CDR3nt: TGCAGTGCTAGAGATGTGAACAATCAGCCCCAGCATTTT
d_gene: -
abundance: many
j_gene: TRBJ1-5
v_gene: TRBV20-1

CDR3aa: CSVSLSQGYNEKLFF
CDR3nt: TGCAGCGTATCATTATCCCAGGGGTACAATGAAAAACTGTTTTTT
d_gene: -
abundance: few
j_gene: TRBJ1-4
v_gene: TRBV29-1

CDR3aa: CASSLSRGAETQYF
CDR3nt: TGCGCCAGCAGCTTGAGTCGGGGTGCGGAGACCCAGTACTTC
d_gene: -
abundance: many
j_gene: TRBJ2-5
v_gene: TRBV5-1

CDR3aa: CASSLSSGNSYNEQFF
CDR3nt: TGTGCCAGCAGTTTATCTAGCGGGAATTCCTACAATGAGCAGTTCTTC
d_gene: TRBD2
abundance: -
j_gene: TRBJ2-1
v_gene: TRBV28

CDR3aa: CASTASRKRNTGELFF
CDR3nt: TGTGCCAGTACGGCAAGCAGGAAGCGGAACACCGGGGAGCTGTTTTTT
d_gene: -
abundance: -
j_gene: TRBJ2-2
v_gene: TRBV19

CDR3aa: CSVDSRLAMGNEQFF
CDR3nt: TGCAGCGTTGACTCTAGGCTAGCGATGGGCAATGAGCAGTTCTTC
d_gene: -
abundance: few
j_gene: TRBJ2-1
v_gene: TRBV29-1

CDR3aa: CSASRFTMITSGRPTDEQFF
CDR3nt: TGCAGTGCTAGTAGGTTCACTATGATCACTAGCGGGAGACCGACGGATGAGCAGTTCTTC
d_gene: TRBD2
abundance: few
j_gene: TRBJ2-1
v_gene: TRBV20-1

CDR3aa: CASSLSGSEQYF
CDR3nt: TGTGCCAGCAGCCTTAGCGGGAGCGAGCAGTACTTC
d_gene: TRBD2
abundance: -
j_gene: TRBJ2-7
v_gene: TRBV7-8

CDR3aa: CASSLVRGGYEQYF
CDR3nt: TGTGCCAGCAGCTTGGTCAGGGGGGGCTACGAGCAGTACTTC
d_gene: -
abundance: many
j_gene: TRBJ2-7
v_gene: TRBV5-6

CDR3aa: CSARGWPGEGIPGNTIYF
CDR3nt: TGCAGTGCTAGAGGTTGGCCTGGTGAGGGGATCCCTGGAAACACCATATATTTT
d_gene: -
abundance: few
j_gene: TRBJ1-3
v_gene: TRBV20-1

CDR3aa: CASGTGTGVIETQYF
CDR3nt: TGTGCTAGTGGCACCGGGACAGGGGTGATTGAGACCCAGTACTTC
d_gene: TRBD1
abundance: -
j_gene: TRBJ2-5
v_gene: TRBV12-5

CDR3aa: CASSLRWYGEAQYF
CDR3nt: TGTGCCAGCAGCTTAAGGTGGTACGGAGAGGCCCAGTACTTC
d_gene: -
abundance: few
j_gene: TRBJ2-5
v_gene: TRBV5-5